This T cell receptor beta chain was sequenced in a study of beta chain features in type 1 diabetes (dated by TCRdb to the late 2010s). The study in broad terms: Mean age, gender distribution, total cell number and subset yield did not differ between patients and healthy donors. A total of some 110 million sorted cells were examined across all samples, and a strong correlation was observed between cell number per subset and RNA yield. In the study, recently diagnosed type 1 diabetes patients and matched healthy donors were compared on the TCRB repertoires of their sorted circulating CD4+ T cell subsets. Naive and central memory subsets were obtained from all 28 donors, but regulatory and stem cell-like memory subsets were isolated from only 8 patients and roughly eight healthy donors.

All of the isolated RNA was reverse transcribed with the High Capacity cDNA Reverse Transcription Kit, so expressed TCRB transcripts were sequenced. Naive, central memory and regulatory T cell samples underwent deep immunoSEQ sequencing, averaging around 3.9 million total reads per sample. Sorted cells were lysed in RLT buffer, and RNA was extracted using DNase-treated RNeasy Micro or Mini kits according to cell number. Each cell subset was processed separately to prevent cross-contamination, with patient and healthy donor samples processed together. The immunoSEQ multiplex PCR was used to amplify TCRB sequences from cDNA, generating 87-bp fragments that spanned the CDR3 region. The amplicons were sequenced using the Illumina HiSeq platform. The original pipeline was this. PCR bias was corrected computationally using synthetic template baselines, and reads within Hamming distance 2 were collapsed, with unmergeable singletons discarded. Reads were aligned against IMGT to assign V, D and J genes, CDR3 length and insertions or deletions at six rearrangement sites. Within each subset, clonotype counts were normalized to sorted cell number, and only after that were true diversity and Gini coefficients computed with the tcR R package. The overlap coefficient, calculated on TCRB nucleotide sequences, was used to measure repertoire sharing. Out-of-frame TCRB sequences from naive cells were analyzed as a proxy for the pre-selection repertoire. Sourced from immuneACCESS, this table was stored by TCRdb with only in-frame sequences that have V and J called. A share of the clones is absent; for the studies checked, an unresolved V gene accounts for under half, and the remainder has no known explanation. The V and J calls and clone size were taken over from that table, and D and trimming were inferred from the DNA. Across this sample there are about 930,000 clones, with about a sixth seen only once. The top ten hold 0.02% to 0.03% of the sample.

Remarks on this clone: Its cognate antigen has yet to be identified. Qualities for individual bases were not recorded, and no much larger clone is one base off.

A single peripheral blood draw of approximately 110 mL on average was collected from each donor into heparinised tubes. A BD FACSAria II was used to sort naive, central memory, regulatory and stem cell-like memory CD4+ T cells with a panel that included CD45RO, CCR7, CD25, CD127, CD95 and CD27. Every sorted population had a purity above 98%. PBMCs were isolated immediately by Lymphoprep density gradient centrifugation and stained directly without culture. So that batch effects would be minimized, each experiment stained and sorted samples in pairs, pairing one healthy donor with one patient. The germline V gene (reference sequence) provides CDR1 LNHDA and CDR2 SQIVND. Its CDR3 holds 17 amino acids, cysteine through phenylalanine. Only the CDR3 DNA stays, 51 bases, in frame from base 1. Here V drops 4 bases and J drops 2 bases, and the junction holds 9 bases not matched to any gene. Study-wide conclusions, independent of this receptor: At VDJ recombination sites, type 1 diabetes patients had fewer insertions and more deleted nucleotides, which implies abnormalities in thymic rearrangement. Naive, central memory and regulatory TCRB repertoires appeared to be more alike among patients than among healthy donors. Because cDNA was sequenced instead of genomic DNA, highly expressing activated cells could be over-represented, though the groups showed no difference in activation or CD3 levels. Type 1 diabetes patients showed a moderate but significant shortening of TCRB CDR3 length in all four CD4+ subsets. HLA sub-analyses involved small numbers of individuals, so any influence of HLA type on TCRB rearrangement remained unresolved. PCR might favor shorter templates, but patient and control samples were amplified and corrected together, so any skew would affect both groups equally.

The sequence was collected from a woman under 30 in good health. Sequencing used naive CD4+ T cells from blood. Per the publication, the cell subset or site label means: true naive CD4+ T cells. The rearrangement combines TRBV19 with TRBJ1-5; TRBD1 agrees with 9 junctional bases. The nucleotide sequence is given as TGTGCCAGTAGTACGGCCGACAGGGGGATCCGCAATCAGCCCCAGCATTTT. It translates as CASSTADRGIRNQPQHF.